The T cell receptor (beta chain) described here comes from a study of blood T cells in healthy people across ages. This CDR3 is built from 16 residues. V lost 0 bases, J lost 6 bases, and 15 bases lay in between. Per germline, CDR1 LNHNV and CDR2 YYDKDF (reference sequence). Alongside a J-beta primer mix, a sample-barcoded 5' primer served in a second PCR lasting about 7 to 11 cycles. TCRdb passed the 5' RACE reads through MiXCR, listing each CDR3 protein once. This table holds approximately 700,000 distinct CDR3 sequences, 32% found once. The sequencing input was blood. This chain connects TRBV15 to TRBJ2-1; a possible D gene is TRBD2 (6 bases). The origin of this receptor is a woman older than 75 in good health. CDR3 residues: CATSRDKGGTGNEQFF. CDR3 sequence (DNA): TGTGCCACCAGCAGAGATAAGGGCGGGACGGGCAATGAGCAGTTCTTC.